The rows below give T cell receptor beta chains drawn from one sample of a study of T cells in Graves' hyperthyroidism and ophthalmopathy. TCRdb reprocessed the multiplex PCR reads with MiXCR, giving one entry per CDR3 protein. In the table there are more than 600,000 distinct CDR3 sequences, roughly 15% of which are singletons. Sequenced material: blood. These receptor sequences come from a man aged 18 to 30 with Graves' hyperthyroidism. The conserved cysteine and the conserved F or W are not part of the CDR3 here. The D gene is left open where the match is weak.

v_call d_call cdr3_aa
TRBV12-5 TRBD1 ASGGDRVQPTQY
TRBV12-5 TRBD2 ASGLYGTSGSNEQF
TRBV29-1 - SVLGETQY
TRBV28 TRBD1 ASRTTGGIEKLF
TRBV2 - ASSLQGGEGEQF
TRBV7-3 - ASSFRTADTQY
TRBV30 - AWSDRARRETQY
TRBV19 TRBD1 ASSEDRGVDEQY
TRBV6-2/TRBV6-3 - ASSYPPRNSKNIQY
TRBV12-3/TRBV12-4 - ASSLKGINEKLF
TRBV28 - ASSSTGTEFYEQY
TRBV7-7 TRBD2 ASSSLSGSGETQY
TRBV7-8 - ASSLSFAENTEAF
TRBV9 - ASSLGGGRNQPQH
TRBV6-1 - ASSVSLGGELF
TRBV9 - ASSVRGLFSYNEQF
TRBV19 TRBD2 ASSIITSGSPGETQY
TRBV29-1 - SVEGGGSWYNEQF
TRBV9 TRBD1 ASSVDRTGWVPRPKNIQY
TRBV12-3/TRBV12-4 - ASSFGLANNEQF
TRBV20-1 - SARDTSSSSSYNEQF
TRBV6-2/TRBV6-3 - ASSYSWGRDSYEQY
TRBV4-1 - ASSPTGRRTDTQY
TRBV6-1 TRBD2 ASRLAGLNTGELF
TRBV29-1 - SVDSGYGYT
TRBV7-2 - ASSPTANYGYT
TRBV5-1 - ASSLTTGSSTDTQY
TRBV5-4 - ASSLKMSPDYGYT
TRBV4-1 TRBD1 ASSQDTGGGYEQY
TRBV5-1 TRBD1 ASSWGDRQQETQY
TRBV28 - ASSPPGPRHTEAF
TRBV28 - ASSATPRGRRNIQY
TRBV28 TRBD1 ASSLSSTGDEQY
TRBV20-1 TRBD1 SASKRDRSSSVAF
TRBV20-1 TRBD1 SARDRGVSLERNQPQH
TRBV2 - ASSEDGREQY
TRBV19 TRBD1 ASSLGQLYQPQH
TRBV27 TRBD1 ASSPRDRVNQPQH
TRBV28 - ASSLPGTPRKTYNEQF
TRBV28 - ASSPFVGRFYNSPLH
TRBV28 TRBD1 ATSGDRGYEQY
TRBV28 - ASSLLRLASDTQY
TRBV20-1 TRBD2 SAQLAGVYEQY
TRBV19 - ASSTSGSNQPQH
TRBV7-2 - ASTQGGADNEQF
TRBV30 - AWAHTGGGNEQY
TRBV7-9 - ASIFSGNILDTQY
TRBV6-2/TRBV6-3 TRBD1 ASSYPGRDRINEQY
TRBV7-3 - ASSSGPISGANVLT
TRBV18 - ASSPRALNTEAF
TRBV3-1 - ASSQDLGRQPYEQY
TRBV28 - ASSPTPAGFTYNEQF
TRBV12-3/TRBV12-4 - ASSAAGADSYEQY
TRBV29-1 TRBD2 SVEEGLAGGEQY
TRBV20-1 TRBD2 SAIPQLAGAEDTQY
TRBV28 - ASSLSPLWTQY
TRBV25-1 - ASSRPREQY
TRBV4-1 - ASSQDVFVDSEETQY
TRBV3-1 - AGSQEGTLDTQY